The present entry profiles one T cell receptor (beta chain) with its context. A read error likely explains this, since a far larger clone differs by one base. The sample originates from a study of low-dose radiotherapy and immunotherapy resistance in tumors. Time point here: before trial treatment. The donors' regimen was nivolumab, ipilimumab, aspirin, low-dose cyclophosphamide and low-dose radiotherapy. cDNA synthesis used a TRAV/TRBV-specific primer set for both chains. TCRs were put through roughly 20 PCR cycles of amplification with Phusion. A constant-region primer and the V-primer adapter served as the primer pair. MiXCR, applied by TCRdb to the reads, yields one record per CDR3 protein. The sample has tens of thousands of distinct CDR3 sequences, 15% to 20% seen once. Material: PBMCs, obtained before treatment. This TCR came from a male donor with prostate cancer.

This CDR3 reads CSVEDPGQSSYNEQYF. CDR3 DNA: TGCAGCGTTGAAGACCCGGGACAAAGCTCCTACAATGAGCAGTACTTC. This rearrangement joins TRBV29-1 to TRBJ2-7, with D possibly being TRBD1 (6 bases). The CDR3 is 16 amino acids. Trimming pared 0 bases from V and 7 bases from J, leaving 22 bases between. Germline values: CDR1 SQVTM, CDR2 ANQGSEA.